The following is a TCR beta chain sequence with its context. PCR was performed a second time for roughly 7 to 11 cycles using a sample-barcoded 5' primer and a J-beta primer mix. TCRdb recomputed calls from the 5' RACE reads with MiXCR, one row per CDR3 protein. The sample contains some 370,000 distinct CDR3 sequences, 50% to 60% of which appear only once. This sample is drawn from a study of blood T cells in healthy people across ages. The CDR3 is 14 amino acids. The V gene's germline CDR1 is MNHEY and CDR2 SMNVEV (reference sequence). Trimming removed 0 bases at V and 4 bases at J, with 9 bases between.

The chain is built from TRBV27 and TRBJ1-1; D uncertain. The receptor was isolated from a man in his 60s in good health. The sample was blood. CDR3 in amino acids: CASSLSRGITEAFF. DNA for the CDR3: TGTGCCAGCAGTTTATCGAGAGGGATCACTGAAGCTTTCTTT.